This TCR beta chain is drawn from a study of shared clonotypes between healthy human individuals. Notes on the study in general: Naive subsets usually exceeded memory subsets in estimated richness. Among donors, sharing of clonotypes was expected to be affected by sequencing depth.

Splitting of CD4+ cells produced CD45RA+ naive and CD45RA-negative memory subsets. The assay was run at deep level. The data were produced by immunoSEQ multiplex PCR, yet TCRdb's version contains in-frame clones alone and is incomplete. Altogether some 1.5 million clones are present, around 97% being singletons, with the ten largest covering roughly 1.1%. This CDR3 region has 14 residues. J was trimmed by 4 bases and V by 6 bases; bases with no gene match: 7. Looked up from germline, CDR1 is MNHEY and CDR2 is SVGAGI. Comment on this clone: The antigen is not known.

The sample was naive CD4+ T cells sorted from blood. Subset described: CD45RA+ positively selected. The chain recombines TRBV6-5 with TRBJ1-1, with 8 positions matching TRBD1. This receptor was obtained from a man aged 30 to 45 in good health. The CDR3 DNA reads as TGTGCCAGCAGGGGGACAGGCGGAGGCACTGAAGCTTTCTTT. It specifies CASRGTGGGTEAFF.